This T cell receptor beta chain came from a study of blood T cell repertoires in COVID-19. Overall study context: Samples of COVID-19 (acute and convalescent) were obtained from the United States, Italy and Spain. T cells, B-cell-depleted T cells, or PBMCs provided the cDNA or gDNA that served as material.

There are 16 residues in the CDR3. V was clipped by 3 bases and J by 6 bases; unmatched bases: 7. Germline V gene lookup returns CDR1 SNHLY and CDR2 FYNNEI. The Seattle patients joined while their infection was active and were tracked longitudinally afterward. Methods used by the authors: For nucleated cells, counts were estimated from reference gene primer amplification. Here immunoSEQ multiplex PCR was the method, and the copy in TCRdb shows in-frame clones only, minus some. V and J calls plus clone size are reproduced from that table; the DNA served to infer D and trimming. The sample holds about 170,000 clones, 70% to 90% seen once.

This TCR was recovered from a man between 60 and 75 years old with COVID-19, enrolled during active disease. The source material was peripheral blood. The rearrangement links TRBV2 to TRBJ1-5; TRBD1 matches at 11 bases. CDR3 sequence reads: CASSDQDRGLSQPQHF. Written as DNA, the CDR3 is TGTGCCAGCAGTGATCAGGACAGGGGGCTATCTCAGCCCCAGCATTTT.